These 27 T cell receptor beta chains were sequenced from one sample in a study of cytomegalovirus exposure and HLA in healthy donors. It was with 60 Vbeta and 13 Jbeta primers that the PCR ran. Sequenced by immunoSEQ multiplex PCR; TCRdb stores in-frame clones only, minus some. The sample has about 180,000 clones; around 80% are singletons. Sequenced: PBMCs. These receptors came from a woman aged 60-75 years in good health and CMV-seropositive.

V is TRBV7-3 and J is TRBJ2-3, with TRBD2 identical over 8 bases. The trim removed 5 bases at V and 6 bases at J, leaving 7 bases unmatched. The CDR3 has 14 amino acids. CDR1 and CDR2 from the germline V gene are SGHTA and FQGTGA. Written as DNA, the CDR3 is TGTGCCAGCAGCACGGGACTAGTCGGTGATACGCAGTATTTT. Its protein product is CASSTGLVGDTQYF.

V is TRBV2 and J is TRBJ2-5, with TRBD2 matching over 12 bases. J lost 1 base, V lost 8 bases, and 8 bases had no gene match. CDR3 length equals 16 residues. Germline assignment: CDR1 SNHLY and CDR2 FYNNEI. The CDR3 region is CASQLRLAGVQETQYF. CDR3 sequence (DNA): TGTGCCAGCCAGCTCCGACTAGCGGGGGTCCAAGAGACCCAGTACTTC.

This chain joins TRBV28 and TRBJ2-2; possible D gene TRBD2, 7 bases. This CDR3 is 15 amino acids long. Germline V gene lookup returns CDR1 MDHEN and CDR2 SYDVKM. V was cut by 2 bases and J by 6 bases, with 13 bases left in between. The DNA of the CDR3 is TGTGCCAGCAGTTTAGGGGGGGGGCCTCCCGGGGAGCTGTTTTTT. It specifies CASSLGGGPPGELFF.

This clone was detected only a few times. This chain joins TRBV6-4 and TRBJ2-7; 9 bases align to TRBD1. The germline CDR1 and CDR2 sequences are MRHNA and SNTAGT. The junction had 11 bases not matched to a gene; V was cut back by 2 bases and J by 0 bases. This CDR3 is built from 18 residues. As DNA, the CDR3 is TGTGCCAGCAGTGACCCCGGGACAGGGAATACCCTCTCCTACGAGCAGTACTTC. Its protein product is CASSDPGTGNTLSYEQYF.

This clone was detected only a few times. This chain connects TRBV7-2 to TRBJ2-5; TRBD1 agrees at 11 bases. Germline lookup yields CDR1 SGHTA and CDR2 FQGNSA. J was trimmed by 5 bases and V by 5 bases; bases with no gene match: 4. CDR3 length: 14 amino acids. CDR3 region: CASSGGTGGETQYF. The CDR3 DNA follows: TGTGCCAGCAGCGGAGGGACAGGGGGGGAGACCCAGTACTTC. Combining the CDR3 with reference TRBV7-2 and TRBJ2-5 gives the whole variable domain GAGVSQSPSNKVTEKGKDVELRCDPISGHTALYWYRQSLGQGLEFLIYFQGNSAPDKSGLPSDRFSAERTGGSVSTLTIQRTQQEDSAVYLCASSGGTGGETQYFGPGTRLLVL.

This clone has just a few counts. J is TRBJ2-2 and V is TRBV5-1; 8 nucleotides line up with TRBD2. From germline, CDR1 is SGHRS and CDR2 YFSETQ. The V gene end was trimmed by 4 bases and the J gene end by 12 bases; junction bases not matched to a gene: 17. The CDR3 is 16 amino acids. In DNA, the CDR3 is TGCGCCAGCAGCCTGTCGGGAGGACTAGCAGTTCTCCAGCTGTTTTTT. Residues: CASSLSGGLAVLQLFF.

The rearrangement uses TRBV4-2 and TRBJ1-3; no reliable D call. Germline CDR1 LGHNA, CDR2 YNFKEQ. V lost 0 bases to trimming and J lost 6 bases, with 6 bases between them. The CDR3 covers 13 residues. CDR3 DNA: TGTGCCAGCAGCCAAGATATAGAAAACACCATATATTTT. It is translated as CASSQDIENTIYF.

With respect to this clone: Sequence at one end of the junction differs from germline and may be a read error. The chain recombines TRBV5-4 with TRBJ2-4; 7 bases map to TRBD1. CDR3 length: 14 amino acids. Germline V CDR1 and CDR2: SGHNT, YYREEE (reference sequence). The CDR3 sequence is CASSLGQGKNSQYF. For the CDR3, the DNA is TGTGCCAGCAGCTTGGGACAGGGAAAAAACAGTCAGTACTTC. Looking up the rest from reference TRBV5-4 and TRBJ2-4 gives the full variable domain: ETGVTQSPTHLIKTRGQQVTLRCSSQSGHNTVSWYQQALGQGPQFIFQYYREEENGRGNFPPRFSGLQFPNYSSELNVNALELDDSALYLCASSLGQGKNSQYFGAGTRLSVL.

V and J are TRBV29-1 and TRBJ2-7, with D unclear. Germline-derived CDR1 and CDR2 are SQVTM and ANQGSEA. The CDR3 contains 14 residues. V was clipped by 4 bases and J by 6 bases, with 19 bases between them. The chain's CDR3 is CSVGSRATGSEQYF. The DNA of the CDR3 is TGCAGCGTTGGGTCGAGAGCAACTGGTAGCGAGCAGTACTTC.

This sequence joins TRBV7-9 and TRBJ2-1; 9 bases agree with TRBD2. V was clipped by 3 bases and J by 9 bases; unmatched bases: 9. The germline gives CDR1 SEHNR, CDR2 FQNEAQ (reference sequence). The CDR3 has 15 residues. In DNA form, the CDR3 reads TGTGCCAGCAGCTTGAGGGCGGGAGGGCCGTTTGAGCAGTTCTTC. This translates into CASSLRAGGPFEQFF.

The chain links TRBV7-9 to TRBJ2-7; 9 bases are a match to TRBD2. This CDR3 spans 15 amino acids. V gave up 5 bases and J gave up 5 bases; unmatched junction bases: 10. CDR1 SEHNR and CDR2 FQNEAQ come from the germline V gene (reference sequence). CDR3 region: CASSPLAGPGNEQYF. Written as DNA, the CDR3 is TGTGCCAGCAGCCCCCTAGCGGGGCCCGGGAACGAGCAGTACTTC.

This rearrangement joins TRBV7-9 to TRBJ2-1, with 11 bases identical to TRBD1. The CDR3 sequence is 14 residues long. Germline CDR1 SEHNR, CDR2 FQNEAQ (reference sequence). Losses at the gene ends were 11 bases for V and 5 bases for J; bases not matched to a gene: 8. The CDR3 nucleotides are TGTGCCGGGGACAGGGGGGACGTCAACAATGAGCAGTTCTTC. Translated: CAGDRGDVNNEQFF.

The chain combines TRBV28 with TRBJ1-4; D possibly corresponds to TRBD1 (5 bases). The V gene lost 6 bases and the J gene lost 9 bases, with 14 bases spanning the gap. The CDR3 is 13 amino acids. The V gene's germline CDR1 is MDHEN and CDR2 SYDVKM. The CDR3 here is CASRPGRGKKLFF. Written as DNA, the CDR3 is TGTGCCAGCAGGCCAGGGAGGGGAAAAAAACTGTTTTTT.

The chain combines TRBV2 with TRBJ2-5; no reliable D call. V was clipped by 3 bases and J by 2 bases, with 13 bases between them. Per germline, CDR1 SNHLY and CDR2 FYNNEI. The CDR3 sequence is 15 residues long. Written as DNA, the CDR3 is TGTGCCAGCAGTGATGGCCGAGGCGGTCAAGAGACCCAGTACTTC. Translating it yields CASSDGRGGQETQYF.

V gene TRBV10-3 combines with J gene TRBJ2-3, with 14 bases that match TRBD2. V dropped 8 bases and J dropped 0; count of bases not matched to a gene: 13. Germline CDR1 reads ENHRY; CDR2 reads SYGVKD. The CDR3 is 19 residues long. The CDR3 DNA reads TGTGCCATCGCTCCCGGACTAGCGGGAGGCAGGTCCAGCACAGATACGCAGTATTTT. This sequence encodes CAIAPGLAGGRSSTDTQYF.

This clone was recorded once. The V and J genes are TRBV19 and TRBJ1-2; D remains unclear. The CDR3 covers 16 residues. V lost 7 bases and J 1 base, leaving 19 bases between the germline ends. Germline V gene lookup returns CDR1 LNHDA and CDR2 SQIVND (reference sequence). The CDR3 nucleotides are TGTGCCAGTACCATGTCGGAGGCGACTTTTAACTATGGCTACACCTTC. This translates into CASTMSEATFNYGYTF.

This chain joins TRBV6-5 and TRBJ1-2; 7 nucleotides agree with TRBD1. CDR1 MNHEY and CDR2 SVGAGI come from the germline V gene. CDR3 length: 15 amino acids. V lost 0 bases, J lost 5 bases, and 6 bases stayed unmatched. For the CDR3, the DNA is TGTGCCAGCAGTTACTCGGTAGGGGGCAGGTATGGCTACACCTTC. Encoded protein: CASSYSVGGRYGYTF.

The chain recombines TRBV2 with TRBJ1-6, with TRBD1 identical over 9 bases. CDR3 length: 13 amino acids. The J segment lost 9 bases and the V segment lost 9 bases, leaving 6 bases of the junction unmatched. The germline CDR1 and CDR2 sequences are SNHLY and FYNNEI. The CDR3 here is CARGQGRASPLHF. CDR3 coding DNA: TGTGCCAGGGGACAGGGACGAGCTTCACCCCTCCACTTT.

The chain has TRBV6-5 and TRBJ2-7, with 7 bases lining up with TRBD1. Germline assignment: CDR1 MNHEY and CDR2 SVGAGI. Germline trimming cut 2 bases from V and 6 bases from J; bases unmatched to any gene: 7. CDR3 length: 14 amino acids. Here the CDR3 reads CASSYVGTVGEQYF. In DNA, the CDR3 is TGTGCCAGCAGTTACGTCGGGACAGTAGGCGAGCAGTACTTC.

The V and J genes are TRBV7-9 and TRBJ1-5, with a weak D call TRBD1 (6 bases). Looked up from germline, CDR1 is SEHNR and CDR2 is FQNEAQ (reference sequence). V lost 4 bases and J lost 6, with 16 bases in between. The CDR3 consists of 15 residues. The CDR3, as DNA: TGTGCCAGCAGCTCGACAGGACGCCCAAGTCAGCCCCAGCATTTT. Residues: CASSSTGRPSQPQHF.

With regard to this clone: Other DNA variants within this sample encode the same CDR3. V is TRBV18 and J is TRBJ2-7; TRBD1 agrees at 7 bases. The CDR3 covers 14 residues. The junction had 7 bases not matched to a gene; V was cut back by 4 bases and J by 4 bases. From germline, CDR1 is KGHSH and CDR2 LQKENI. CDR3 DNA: TGTGCCAGCTCACAGGGGGCGCAAACTTACGAGCAGTACTTC. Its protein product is CASSQGAQTYEQYF. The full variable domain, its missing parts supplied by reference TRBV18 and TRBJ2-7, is NAGVMQNPRHLVRRRGQEARLRCSPMKGHSHVYWYRQLPEEGLKFMVYLQKENIIDESGMPKERFSAEFPKEGPSILRIQQVVRGDSAAYFCASSQGAQTYEQYFGPGTRLTVT.

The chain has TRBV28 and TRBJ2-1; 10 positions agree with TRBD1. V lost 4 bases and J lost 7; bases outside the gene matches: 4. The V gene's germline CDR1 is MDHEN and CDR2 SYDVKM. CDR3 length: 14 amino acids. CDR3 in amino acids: CASSSGQGWNEQFF. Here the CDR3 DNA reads TGTGCCAGCAGTTCGGGACAGGGGTGGAATGAGCAGTTCTTC.

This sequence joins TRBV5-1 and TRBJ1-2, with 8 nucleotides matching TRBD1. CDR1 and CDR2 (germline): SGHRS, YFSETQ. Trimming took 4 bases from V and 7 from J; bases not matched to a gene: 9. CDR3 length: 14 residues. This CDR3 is CASSADRGAVGYTF. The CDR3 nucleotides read TGCGCCAGCAGCGCCGACAGGGGCGCGGTTGGCTACACCTTC.

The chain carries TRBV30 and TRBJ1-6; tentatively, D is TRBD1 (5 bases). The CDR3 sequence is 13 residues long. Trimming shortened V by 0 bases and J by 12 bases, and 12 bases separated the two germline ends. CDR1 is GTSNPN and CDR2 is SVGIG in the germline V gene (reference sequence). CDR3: CAWSVMQGGPLHF. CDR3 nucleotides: TGTGCCTGGAGTGTGATGCAGGGCGGACCCCTCCACTTT.

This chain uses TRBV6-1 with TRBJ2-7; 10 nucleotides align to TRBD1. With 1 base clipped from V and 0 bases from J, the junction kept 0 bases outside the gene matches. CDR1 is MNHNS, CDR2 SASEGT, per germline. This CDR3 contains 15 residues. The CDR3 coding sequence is TGTGCCAGCAGTGAAGGACAGGGGGCCTCCTACGAGCAGTACTTC. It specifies CASSEGQGASYEQYF.

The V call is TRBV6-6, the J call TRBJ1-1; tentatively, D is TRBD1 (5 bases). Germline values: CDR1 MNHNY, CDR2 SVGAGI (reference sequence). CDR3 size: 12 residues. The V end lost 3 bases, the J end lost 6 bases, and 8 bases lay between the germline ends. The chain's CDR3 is CASSYTGAEAFF. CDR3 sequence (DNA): TGTGCCAGCAGTTATACAGGCGCTGAAGCTTTCTTT.

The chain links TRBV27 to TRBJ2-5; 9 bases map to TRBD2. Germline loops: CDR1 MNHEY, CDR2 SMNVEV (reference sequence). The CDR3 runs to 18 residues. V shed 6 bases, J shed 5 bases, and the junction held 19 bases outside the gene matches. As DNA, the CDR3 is TGTGCCAGCAGATCAAGGTCCGGGCTAGCGGGGATTTGGGAGACCCAGTACTTC. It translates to CASRSRSGLAGIWETQYF.